The 28 T cell receptor beta chains reported below all come from one sample, sequenced in a study of blood T cell repertoires in COVID-19. Only in-frame clones appear in the TCRdb table, and some are missing; sequencing was by immunoSEQ multiplex PCR. This table holds approximately 210,000 clones, under 90% found once. Source material: peripheral blood. These TCRs come from a man aged 25-45 years with active or convalescent COVID-19.

This chain links TRBV6-5 with TRBJ2-5, with D possibly being TRBD1 (6 bases). CDR1 MNHEY and CDR2 SVGAGI come from the germline V gene. V was clipped by 7 bases and J by 2 bases, with 14 bases between them. This CDR3 has 14 amino acids. The CDR3, as DNA: TGTGCCAGCACCCGTGGGGACACACAAGAGACCCAGTACTTC. Its protein product is CASTRGDTQETQYF.

The J gene is TRBJ1-2, the V gene TRBV6-5; D is unresolved. The CDR3 sequence is 13 residues long. Germline lookup yields CDR1 MNHEY and CDR2 SVGAGI. V lost 4 bases, J lost 8 bases, and 14 bases lay in between. CDR3 residues: CASSWQTGYGYTF. CDR3 coding DNA: TGTGCCAGCAGTTGGCAGACTGGATACGGCTACACCTTC.

The J gene is TRBJ1-1, the V gene TRBV5-4, with TRBD1 matching over 7 bases. In germline, CDR1 is SGHNT, CDR2 YYREEE (reference sequence). The CDR3 has 14 residues. V was pared by 3 bases and J by 4 bases, with 6 bases of the junction left unmatched. This CDR3 reads CASSSQGGGTEAFF. In DNA, the CDR3 is TGTGCCAGCAGCTCCCAGGGGGGCGGCACTGAAGCTTTCTTT. Drawing the rest from reference TRBV5-4 and TRBJ1-1, the complete variable domain is ETGVTQSPTHLIKTRGQQVTLRCSSQSGHNTVSWYQQALGQGPQFIFQYYREEENGRGNFPPRFSGLQFPNYSSELNVNALELDDSALYLCASSSQGGGTEAFFGQGTRLTVV.

V is TRBV9 and J is TRBJ2-2; TRBD2 agrees at 8 bases. Germline values: CDR1 SGDLS, CDR2 YYNGEE. The CDR3 covers 16 residues. V dropped 0 bases and J dropped 4; count of bases not matched to a gene: 5. The CDR3 region has the DNA TGTGCCAGCAGCGTAGACGGGGGGGCAGCCACCGGGGAGCTGTTTTTT. Residues: CASSVDGGAATGELFF.

This clone has just a few counts. The chain is built from TRBV2 and TRBJ2-2, with D maybe TRBD1 (6 bases). The CDR3 runs 15 residues. Trimming took 4 bases from V and 1 from J, leaving 10 bases between them. The V gene's germline CDR1 is SNHLY and CDR2 FYNNEI. The CDR3 DNA reads TGTGCCAGCAGTGTAAGGGGGATGAACACCGGGGAGCTGTTTTTT. Its protein product is CASSVRGMNTGELFF.

This clone is a singleton in its sample. This chain connects TRBV28 to TRBJ1-1, with D perhaps matching TRBD1 (6 bases). Per germline, CDR1 MDHEN and CDR2 SYDVKM. Trimming removed 5 bases from V and 0 bases from J, with 10 bases in between. The CDR3 is 14 residues long. The CDR3 here is CASSLRTVNTEAFF. The CDR3, as DNA: TGTGCCAGCAGTCTACGGACAGTGAACACTGAAGCTTTCTTT.

V is TRBV7-2 and J is TRBJ1-1; 7 nucleotides line up with TRBD1. This CDR3 is 16 amino acids long. Trimming took 4 bases from V and 0 from J; bases not matched to a gene: 8. The germline V gene encodes CDR1 SGHTA and CDR2 FQGNSA. The CDR3 DNA sequence: TGTGCCAGCAGCTCCGCAGGGGGAGGATTGAACACTGAAGCTTTCTTT. Protein sequence: CASSSAGGGLNTEAFF.

The count of this clone is one. This sequence joins TRBV18 and TRBJ1-5; tentatively, D is TRBD1 (6 bases). The CDR3 runs to 14 residues. The V gene's germline CDR1 is KGHSH and CDR2 LQKENI. Trimming shortened V by 3 bases and J by 3 bases, and 9 bases separated the two germline ends. The CDR3 sequence: CASSPQGFNQPQHF. The CDR3 DNA is TGTGCCAGCTCACCTCAGGGGTTCAATCAGCCCCAGCATTTT.

In its sample, this clone was seen a few times. The chain is built from TRBV13 and TRBJ2-1, with D possibly TRBD2 on 5 matching bases. V lost 6 bases and J lost 5, with 11 bases in between. The germline gives CDR1 PRHDT, CDR2 FYEKMQ (reference sequence). The CDR3 length is 13 residues. For the CDR3, the DNA is TGTGCCAGCAGTTCCGGACTGAACAATGAGCAGTTCTTC. Its protein product is CASSSGLNNEQFF. Filled out from reference TRBV13 and TRBJ2-1, the complete variable domain reads AAGVIQSPRHLIKEKRETATLKCYPIPRHDTVYWYQQGPGQDPQFLISFYEKMQSDKGSIPDRFSAQQFSDYHSELNMSSLELGDSALYFCASSSGLNNEQFFGPGTRLTVL.

V gene TRBV7-2 combines with J gene TRBJ2-3, with 14 bases matching TRBD2. V lost 4 bases to trimming and J lost 5 bases; unmatched junction nucleotides: 8. From germline, CDR1 is SGHTA and CDR2 FQGNSA. CDR3 length equals 17 residues. In DNA form, the CDR3 reads TGTGCCAGCAGCTCCTCCGGACTAGCGGGGGGTGTAGATACGCAGTATTTT. It specifies CASSSSGLAGGVDTQYF.

DNA for the CDR3: TGTGCCAGCAGCGCCGCTTTACAGGGCTACGAGCAGTACTTC. Encoded protein: CASSAALQGYEQYF. The gene calls are TRBV6-5 and TRBJ2-7; the D gene is possibly TRBD1 (6 bases). The V end was cut by 6 bases, the J end by 3 bases, with 15 bases between. CDR1 is MNHEY and CDR2 is SVGAGI in the germline V gene. The CDR3 covers 14 residues.

This clone was counted only a few times. The V gene is TRBV7-2, the J gene TRBJ2-2; 8 nucleotides align to TRBD2. The germline V gene encodes CDR1 SGHTA and CDR2 FQGNSA. The junction had 3 bases not matched to a gene; V was cut back by 4 bases and J by 2 bases. The CDR3 loop spans 15 amino acids. The CDR3 DNA reads as TGTGCCAGCAGCTCTGGACTAGCCAACACCGGGGAGCTGTTTTTT. This translates into CASSSGLANTGELFF. Variable domain in full (rest from reference TRBV7-2 and TRBJ2-2): GAGVSQSPSNKVTEKGKDVELRCDPISGHTALYWYRQSLGQGLEFLIYFQGNSAPDKSGLPSDRFSAERTGGSVSTLTIQRTQQEDSAVYLCASSSGLANTGELFFGEGSRLTVL.

The V and J genes are TRBV4-1 and TRBJ1-1; D remains ambiguous. In germline, CDR1 is MGHRA, CDR2 YSYEKL. The CDR3 contains 14 residues. Trimming took 1 base from V and 5 from J, leaving 11 bases between them. The DNA of the CDR3 is TGCGCCAGCAGCCAAGGGTGGGCGGGGACTGAAGCTTTCTTT. This sequence encodes CASSQGWAGTEAFF.

J is TRBJ2-7 and V is TRBV28; perhaps TRBD2 as D (5 bases). Germline CDR1 and CDR2: MDHEN and SYDVKM. CDR3 length: 13 residues. V lost 1 base and J 4 bases, leaving 8 bases between the germline ends. CDR3 residues: CASSLSQRYEQYF. The CDR3 region has the DNA TGTGCCAGCAGTTTATCGCAGCGGTACGAGCAGTACTTC.

The chain has TRBV19 and TRBJ1-5; D gene ambiguous. Trimming cost V 7 bases and J 1 base, with 8 bases left between them. Germline V gene sequence: CDR1 LNHDA, CDR2 SQIVND (reference sequence). This CDR3 contains 13 residues. The CDR3 coding sequence is TGTGCCAGTAATGAGGGAAGCAATCAGCCCCAGCATTTT. This translates into CASNEGSNQPQHF.

The chain links TRBV5-5 to TRBJ2-5, with a weak D call TRBD1 (6 bases). This CDR3 is built from 15 residues. CDR1 SGHKS and CDR2 YYEKEE come from the germline V gene (reference sequence). Trimming removed 4 bases at V and 5 bases at J, with 18 bases between. CDR3 residues: CASSKTGPGDETQYF. CDR3 bases: TGTGCCAGCAGCAAGACAGGCCCCGGGGACGAGACCCAGTACTTC.

The chain uses TRBV7-2 and TRBJ2-3; weak D call: TRBD2 (7 bases). The CDR3 is 15 amino acids. Germline-derived CDR1 and CDR2 are SGHTA and FQGNSA. Trimming left V 8 bases short and J 0 bases short, with 15 bases between. In DNA form, the CDR3 reads TGTGCCAGCTCAAGGGGGGGGCCTAGCACAGATACGCAGTATTTT. It codes for CASSRGGPSTDTQYF.

V usage is TRBV7-2 and J usage is TRBJ1-2; D gene ambiguous. Germline V gene sequence: CDR1 SGHTA, CDR2 FQGNSA. CDR3 length: 13 amino acids. Trimming took 2 bases from V and 6 from J, leaving 10 bases between them. This chain's CDR3 is CASSLMLLDGYTF. CDR3 DNA: TGTGCCAGCAGCTTAATGTTACTTGATGGCTACACCTTC. Full variable domain (missing parts from reference TRBV7-2 and TRBJ1-2): GAGVSQSPSNKVTEKGKDVELRCDPISGHTALYWYRQSLGQGLEFLIYFQGNSAPDKSGLPSDRFSAERTGGSVSTLTIQRTQQEDSAVYLCASSLMLLDGYTFGSGTRLTVV.

CDR3 nucleotides: TGTGCCAGTAGTCGGGACAAGGGGTACGAGCAGTACTTC. Translated: CASSRDKGYEQYF. The chain recombines TRBV19 with TRBJ2-7; possibly TRBD1 for D (6 bases). The length of the CDR3 is 13 residues. Germline values: CDR1 LNHDA, CDR2 SQIVND (reference sequence). V lost 5 bases and J lost 4, with 12 bases in between.

This rearrangement joins TRBV15 to TRBJ1-4; D might be TRBD1 (5 bases). V lost 1 base and J 8 bases, leaving 14 bases between the germline ends. Germline V gene data show CDR1 as LNHNV and CDR2 as YYDKDF (reference sequence). There are 15 residues in the CDR3. The chain's CDR3 is CATSRAGTGGEKLFF. For the CDR3, the DNA is TGTGCCACCAGCAGAGCGGGGACCGGGGGGGAAAAACTGTTTTTT.

This chain uses TRBV28 with TRBJ1-5; D unclear. The CDR3 length is 12 residues. Germline V gives CDR1 MDHEN, CDR2 SYDVKM. V lost 6 bases and J 6 bases, leaving 9 bases between the germline ends. The CDR3 here is CASSLGVQPQHF. In DNA, the CDR3 is TGTGCCAGCAGCCTCGGGGTTCAGCCCCAGCATTTT. Together with reference TRBV28 and TRBJ1-5, the CDR3 gives the full variable domain: DVKVTQSSRYLVKRTGEKVFLECVQDMDHENMFWYRQDPGLGLRLIYFSYDVKMKEKGDIPEGYSVSREKKERFSLILESASTNQTSMYLCASSLGVQPQHFGDGTRLSIL.

J is TRBJ2-7 and V is TRBV29-1; tentative D call: TRBD2 (7 bases). Germline values: CDR1 SQVTM, CDR2 ANQGSEA. V was cut by 6 bases and J by 2 bases, with 17 bases left in between. The CDR3 sequence is 14 residues long. In DNA form, the CDR3 reads TGCAGCGTCTTGAGCCGGGGGGCAACCTACGAGCAGTACTTC. Translation: CSVLSRGATYEQYF.

This clone has just one count. The chain carries TRBV7-2 and TRBJ2-6; D gene ambiguous. Germline V gene data show CDR1 as SGHTA and CDR2 as FQGNSA. Trimming pared 5 bases from V and 0 bases from J, leaving 8 bases between. The CDR3 is 15 residues long. The CDR3 DNA reads as TGTGCCAGCAGCCCGACTGGCTCTGGGGCCAACGTCCTGACTTTC. This gives the protein CASSPTGSGANVLTF.

This clone was observed once. The chain is built from TRBV6-1 and TRBJ1-1; D unclear. Germline CDR1 and CDR2: MNHNS and SASEGT. The CDR3 runs 13 residues. Trimming removed 1 base at V and 2 bases at J, with 5 bases between. The CDR3 DNA reads TGTGCCAGCAGTGAAGTCATTAACACTGAAGCTTTCTTT. Amino acids: CASSEVINTEAFF.

The table lists this clone with a count of one. This chain links TRBV28 with TRBJ1-5; D ambiguous. V lost 5 bases and J lost 6, with 11 bases in between. CDR1 is MDHEN, CDR2 SYDVKM, per germline. This CDR3 has 13 residues. CDR3: CASSKSDTQPQHF. The CDR3 DNA is TGTGCCAGCAGTAAGTCTGACACTCAGCCCCAGCATTTT.

This chain uses TRBV29-1 with TRBJ2-7; D not resolved. Germline values: CDR1 SQVTM, CDR2 ANQGSEA. V lost 0 bases and J lost 5, with 11 bases in between. The CDR3 is 13 amino acids. The CDR3 loop is CSVEDRPPHEQYF. In DNA, the CDR3 is TGCAGCGTTGAAGACAGGCCTCCCCACGAGCAGTACTTC.

V usage is TRBV7-9 and J usage is TRBJ1-5; D gene uncertain. Germline V gene sequence: CDR1 SEHNR, CDR2 FQNEAQ (reference sequence). This CDR3 is built from 12 residues. The V end was cut by 3 bases, the J end by 9 bases, with 9 bases between. The CDR3 region is CASSFPSGPQHF. As DNA, the CDR3 is TGTGCCAGCAGCTTCCCCTCGGGGCCCCAGCATTTT.

This clone showed up just once. The rearrangement uses TRBV19 and TRBJ2-2, with 14 positions matching TRBD2. The CDR3 extends over 16 amino acids. Germline values: CDR1 LNHDA, CDR2 SQIVND (reference sequence). The V segment lost 6 bases and the J segment 5 bases; nucleotides outside the gene matches: 5. The CDR3 loop is CASSRTSGRLTGELFF. The CDR3, as DNA: TGTGCCAGTAGCCGGACTAGCGGGAGGTTAACCGGGGAGCTGTTTTTT.